One sample yielded the 26 T cell receptor beta chains listed below, sequenced in a study of blood T cell repertoires in COVID-19. Some clones are missing from TCRdb's copy, which holds only in-frame ones; the method was immunoSEQ multiplex PCR. The data contain around 66,000 clones, around 77% of them singletons. The sample was peripheral blood. These receptors were collected from a human donor in a cohort sampled during active COVID-19.

V and J are TRBV9 and TRBJ2-7, with D unclear. The CDR3 consists of 14 residues. Germline CDR1 and CDR2: SGDLS and YYNGEE. Trimming removed 0 bases at V and 5 bases at J, with 12 bases between. The CDR3 spells CASSVEHHTDEQYF. The CDR3 bases are TGTGCCAGCAGCGTAGAACATCACACCGACGAGCAGTACTTC. Variable domain in full (rest from reference TRBV9 and TRBJ2-7): DSGVTQTPKHLITATGQRVTLRCSPRSGDLSVYWYQQSLDQGLQFLIQYYNGEERAKGNILERFSAQQFPDLHSELNLSSLELGDSALYFCASSVEHHTDEQYFGPGTRLTVT.

The CDR3 bases are TGTGCCAGCAGTTACTCGACTAGAACCCCTCGGACTGAAGCTTTCTTT. Its translation is CASSYSTRTPRTEAFF. V usage is TRBV6-2 or TRBV6-3 and J usage is TRBJ1-1, with D unclear. Deletions cut 0 bases from V and 5 bases from J, with 16 bases between. The germline CDR1 and CDR2 sequences are MNHEY and SVGEGT. The CDR3 runs to 16 residues.

The V and J genes are TRBV11-1 and TRBJ2-3; 9 nucleotides agree with TRBD2. Germline CDR1 and CDR2: SGHAT and FQDESV (reference sequence). The CDR3 contains 15 residues. After removal of 1 base from V and 6 bases from J, the junction contained 5 bases not matched to a gene. Here the CDR3 reads CASSLVSGRADTQYF. DNA of the CDR3: TGTGCCAGCAGCTTAGTTAGCGGGAGAGCGGATACGCAGTATTTT.

The chain joins TRBV19 to TRBJ2-2; 12 bases agree with TRBD2. The CDR3 sequence is 14 residues long. The germline gives CDR1 LNHDA, CDR2 SQIVND (reference sequence). The V and J ends lost 11 bases and 2 bases, in that order; junction bases with no gene match: 3. The DNA for the CDR3 is TGTGCCTCTAGCGGGAGGGCAAACACCGGGGAGCTGTTTTTT. Its translation: CASSGRANTGELFF.

J is TRBJ2-5 and V is TRBV11-3; the D call may be TRBD1 or TRBD2 (6 bases each). CDR1 is SGHNT and CDR2 is YENEEA in the germline V gene. V lost 5 bases and J 5 bases, leaving 21 bases between the germline ends. The CDR3 length is 16 residues. The chain's CDR3 is CASSVGGQGSFETQYF. For the CDR3, the DNA is TGTGCCAGCAGCGTAGGGGGGCAGGGTTCGTTTGAGACCCAGTACTTC.

This clone was observed a single time. J is TRBJ1-2 and V is TRBV6-1; 10 nucleotides line up with TRBD1. From germline, CDR1 is MNHNS and CDR2 SASEGT. V shed 0 bases, J shed 7 bases, and the junction held 5 bases outside the gene matches. CDR3 length: 15 amino acids. DNA of the CDR3: TGTGCCAGCAGTGAAGCGGGTGGGACAGGGGCTGGCTACACCTTC. It translates to CASSEAGGTGAGYTF.

The chain employs TRBV15 and TRBJ2-7, with D perhaps TRBD2 (7 bases). The germline gives CDR1 LNHNV, CDR2 YYDKDF (reference sequence). With 1 base removed from V and 1 base from J, the gap between germline ends came to 14 bases. The CDR3 runs 16 residues. The CDR3 DNA follows: TGTGCCACCAGCAGAGCTGGGGGGGCTATTTCCTACGAGCAGTACTTC. This gives the protein CATSRAGGAISYEQYF.

The chain has TRBV6-5 and TRBJ1-1, with D uncertain. Germline CDR1 MNHEY, CDR2 SVGAGI. V dropped 5 bases and J dropped 5 bases, with 15 bases sitting between them. The CDR3 sequence is 14 residues long. CDR3 sequence reads: CASSPGGGRTEAFF. CDR3 nucleotides: TGTGCCAGCAGTCCCGGTGGAGGGAGGACTGAAGCTTTCTTT.

This chain links TRBV27 with TRBJ2-1, with a possible D match to TRBD2 (5 bases). The germline V gene encodes CDR1 MNHEY and CDR2 SMNVEV (reference sequence). This CDR3 has 13 amino acids. V lost 6 bases, J lost 7 bases, and 13 bases lay in between. The DNA for the CDR3 is TGTGCCAGCAGCAAACCTAGAGGGAATGAGCAGTTCTTC. Translation gives CASSKPRGNEQFF.

The chain couples TRBV7-2 to TRBJ2-2, with D perhaps matching TRBD1 (5 bases). With 6 bases removed from V and 7 bases from J, the gap between germline ends came to 9 bases. Per the germline V gene, CDR1 is SGHTA and CDR2 is FQGNSA. There are 12 residues in the CDR3. This CDR3 reads CASSSRGGELFF. CDR3 DNA sequence: TGTGCCAGCAGTTCTAGGGGCGGGGAGCTGTTTTTT.

This chain connects TRBV28 to TRBJ2-7; 10 bases agree with TRBD1. The CDR3 is 14 amino acids. CDR1 and CDR2 (germline): MDHEN, SYDVKM. Trimming removed 3 bases from V and 4 bases from J; junction bases left unmatched: 3. CDR3 in amino acids: CASSFGTGVYEQYF. The CDR3 DNA sequence: TGTGCCAGCAGTTTTGGGACAGGGGTGTACGAGCAGTACTTC.

The CDR3 sequence: CASSTGQNTEAFF. CDR3 sequence (DNA): TGTGCCAGCAGCACCGGACAAAACACTGAAGCTTTCTTT. The chain has TRBV12-3 or TRBV12-4 and TRBJ1-1; tentatively, D is TRBD1 (5 bases). CDR3 length equals 13 residues. Trimming cost V 6 bases and J 2 bases, with 10 bases left between them.

This clone was seen a single time. The chain carries TRBV6-2 or TRBV6-3 and TRBJ2-3; 12 nucleotides line up with TRBD2. Germline CDR1 reads MNHEY; CDR2 reads SVGEGT. The CDR3 has 16 amino acids. Trimming at V came to 1 base and at J to 6 bases, leaving 5 bases not matched to a gene. CDR3 in amino acids: CASSYYETSGSDTQYF. In DNA form, the CDR3 reads TGTGCCAGCAGTTACTATGAGACTAGCGGGAGTGATACGCAGTATTTT.

This clone came up once. The genes are TRBV4-2 and TRBJ1-3; 9 positions agree with TRBD1. V shed 0 bases and J 7 bases; nucleotides not matched to a gene: 13. The CDR3 sequence is 18 residues long. Germline CDR1 is LGHNA and CDR2 is YNFKEQ. In nucleotides, the CDR3 is TGTGCCAGCAGCCAAGATCCTTTCCCGGGACAGGGCAGGAACACCATATATTTT. It codes for CASSQDPFPGQGRNTIYF.

The chain links TRBV10-1 to TRBJ1-1; 7 positions agree with TRBD1. Germline loops: CDR1 WNHNN, CDR2 SYGVQD (reference sequence). J gave up 7 bases and V 6 bases, and 8 bases lay outside the gene matches. The length of the CDR3 is 13 residues. CDR3 DNA: TGCGCCAGCAGCACGGGACAGCGGAGTGAAGCTTTCTTT. It codes for CASSTGQRSEAFF.

V gene TRBV5-1 combines with J gene TRBJ2-3; 7 bases map to TRBD2. This CDR3 has 15 amino acids. The V and J ends lost 0 bases and 3 bases, in that order; junction bases with no gene match: 4. From germline, CDR1 is SGHRS and CDR2 YFSETQ. The CDR3 region has the DNA TGCGCCAGCAGCTTGGGAACCGGGAGGACAGATACGCAGTATTTT. Encoded protein: CASSLGTGRTDTQYF.

The V and J genes are TRBV29-1 and TRBJ2-7, with 7 bases fitting TRBD1. The germline V gene encodes CDR1 SQVTM and CDR2 ANQGSEA. This CDR3 contains 13 residues. Trimming at V came to 8 bases and at J to 4 bases, leaving 11 bases not matched to a gene. The CDR3 loop reads CSFRQGGRYEQYF. CDR3 in DNA: TGCAGCTTCCGACAGGGCGGAAGATACGAGCAGTACTTC.

This chain links TRBV4-3 with TRBJ2-3, with 7 bases that match TRBD2. The CDR3 is 18 amino acids. The V and J ends lost 4 bases and 8 bases, in that order; junction bases with no gene match: 21. Looked up from germline, CDR1 is LGHNA and CDR2 is YSLEER. The CDR3 nucleotides read TGCGCCAGCAGCCGATCTTTGGCGGGAGTAGAGGCTACCGGTACGCAGTATTTT. It encodes CASSRSLAGVEATGTQYF.

The rearrangement uses TRBV7-8 and TRBJ2-5; 11 nucleotides match TRBD2. The CDR3 is made up of 16 amino acids. V trimming: 1 base; J trimming: 6 bases; junction bases outside the gene matches: 7. Germline CDR1 and CDR2: SGHVS and FQNEAQ. Written as DNA, the CDR3 is TGTGCCAGCAGCTTAGGGGTAGCGGGAGGGTCCAAGACCCAGTACTTC. Residues: CASSLGVAGGSKTQYF.

V usage is TRBV9 and J usage is TRBJ1-2, with D unclear. Trimming removed 3 bases at V and 7 bases at J, with 10 bases between. This CDR3 spans 12 amino acids. Germline V gene data show CDR1 as SGDLS and CDR2 as YYNGEE. The DNA for the CDR3 is TGTGCCAGCAGCGCAGACATATCTGGCTACACCTTC. As protein: CASSADISGYTF.

V gene TRBV6-2 or TRBV6-3 combines with J gene TRBJ1-2, with TRBD1 matching over 10 bases. The CDR3 runs 13 residues. The germline V gene encodes CDR1 MNHEY and CDR2 SVGEGT. V was clipped by 5 bases and J by 8 bases; unmatched bases: 5. This CDR3 reads CASSTGTGVGYTF. The CDR3 nucleotides are TGTGCCAGCAGTACCGGGACAGGGGTCGGCTACACCTTC.

The V call is TRBV10-3, the J call TRBJ2-7; 9 bases fit TRBD2. CDR1 is ENHRY, CDR2 SYGVKD, per germline. With V trimmed by 3 bases and J by 0 bases, 0 bases remained unmatched. The CDR3 sequence is 14 residues long. The CDR3 loop reads CAISDSGGSYEQYF. DNA of the CDR3: TGTGCCATCAGTGATAGCGGGGGCTCCTACGAGCAGTACTTC.

This chain connects TRBV3-1 (or the pseudogene TRBV3-2) to TRBJ2-2, with 9 bases matching TRBD2. Germline CDR1 is LGHDT and CDR2 is YNNKEL (reference sequence). The CDR3 is 16 amino acids. Trimming took 8 bases from V and 6 from J; bases not matched to a gene: 13. The CDR3 coding sequence is TGTGCCAGCCGAAAGGGAGGTAGCGGGAGTGCCGGGGAGCTGTTTTTT. Protein sequence: CASRKGGSGSAGELFF.

The chain employs TRBV6-5 and TRBJ2-3, with D unclear. Trimming stripped 8 bases from V and 7 bases from J, with 10 bases between. Per germline, CDR1 MNHEY and CDR2 SVGAGI. There are 11 residues in the CDR3. CDR3 sequence: CASLSANTQYF. CDR3 coding DNA: TGTGCCAGCTTGTCAGCGAATACGCAGTATTTT.

This chain connects TRBV30 to TRBJ1-6, with 8 bases identical to TRBD1. Trimming took 3 bases from V and 7 from J; bases not matched to a gene: 5. Germline V gene data show CDR1 as GTSNPN and CDR2 as SVGIG (reference sequence). This CDR3 has 14 residues. For the CDR3, the DNA is TGTGCCTGGAGCCAGGGACAGGCAAATTCACCCCTCCACTTT. Its protein product is CAWSQGQANSPLHF.

Many counts were recorded for this clone. The V and J genes are TRBV29-1 and TRBJ2-3; a weak D match, TRBD1 (7 bases). The germline gives CDR1 SQVTM, CDR2 ANQGSEA. The CDR3 loop spans 16 amino acids. Trimming removed 1 base from V and 2 bases from J, with 16 bases in between. The CDR3 coding sequence is TGCAGCGTTGAAGTCGGGGCGGGGACAGCCACAGATACGCAGTATTTT. Its translation: CSVEVGAGTATDTQYF.